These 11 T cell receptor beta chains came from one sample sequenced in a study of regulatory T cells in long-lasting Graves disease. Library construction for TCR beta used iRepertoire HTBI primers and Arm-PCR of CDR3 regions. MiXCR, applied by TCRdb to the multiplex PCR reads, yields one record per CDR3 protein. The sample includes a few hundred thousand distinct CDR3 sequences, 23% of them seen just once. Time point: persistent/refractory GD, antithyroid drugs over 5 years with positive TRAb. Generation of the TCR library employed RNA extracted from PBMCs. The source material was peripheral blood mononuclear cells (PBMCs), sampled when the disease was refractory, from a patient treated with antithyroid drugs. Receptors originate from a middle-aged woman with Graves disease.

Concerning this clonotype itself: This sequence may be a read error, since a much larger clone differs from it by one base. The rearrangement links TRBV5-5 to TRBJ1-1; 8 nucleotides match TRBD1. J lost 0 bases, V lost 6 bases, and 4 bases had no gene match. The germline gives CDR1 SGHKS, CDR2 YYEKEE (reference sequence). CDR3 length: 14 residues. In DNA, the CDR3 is TGTGCCAGCAACTGGGACAGGATGAACACTGAAGCTTTCTTT. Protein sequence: CASNWDRMNTEAFF.

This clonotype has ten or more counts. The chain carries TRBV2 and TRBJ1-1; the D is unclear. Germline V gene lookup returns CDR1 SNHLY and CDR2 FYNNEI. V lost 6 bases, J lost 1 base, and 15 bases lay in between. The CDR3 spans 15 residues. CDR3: CASSPMLLQNTEAFF. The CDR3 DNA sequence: TGTGCCAGCAGCCCTATGTTGCTTCAGAACACTGAAGCTTTCTTT.

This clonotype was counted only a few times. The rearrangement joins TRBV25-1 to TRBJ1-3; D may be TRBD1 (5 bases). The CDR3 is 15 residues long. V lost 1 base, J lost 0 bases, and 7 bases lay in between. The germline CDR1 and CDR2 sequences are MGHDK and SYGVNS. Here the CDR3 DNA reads TGTGCCAGCAGTGAATGGGGCCTCTCTGGAAACACCATATATTTT. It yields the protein CASSEWGLSGNTIYF. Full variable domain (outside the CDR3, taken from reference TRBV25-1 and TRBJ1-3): EADIYQTPRYLVIGTGKKITLECSQTMGHDKMYWYQQDPGMELHLIHYSYGVNSTEKGDLSSESTVSRIRTEHFPLTLESARPSHTSQYLCASSEWGLSGNTIYFGEGSWLTVV.

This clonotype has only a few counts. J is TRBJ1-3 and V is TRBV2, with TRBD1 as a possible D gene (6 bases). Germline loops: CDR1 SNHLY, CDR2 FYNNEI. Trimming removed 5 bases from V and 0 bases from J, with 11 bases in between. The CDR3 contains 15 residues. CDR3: CASSLGGASGNTIYF. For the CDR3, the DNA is TGTGCCAGCAGTCTTGGGGGGGCCTCTGGAAACACCATATATTTT.

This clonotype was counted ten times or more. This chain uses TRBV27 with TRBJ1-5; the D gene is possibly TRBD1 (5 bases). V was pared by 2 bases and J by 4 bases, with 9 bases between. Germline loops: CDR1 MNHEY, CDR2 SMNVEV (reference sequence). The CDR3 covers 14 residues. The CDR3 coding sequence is TGTGCCAGCAGTTTAGCGGGGACTAATCAGCCCCAGCATTTT. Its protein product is CASSLAGTNQPQHF.

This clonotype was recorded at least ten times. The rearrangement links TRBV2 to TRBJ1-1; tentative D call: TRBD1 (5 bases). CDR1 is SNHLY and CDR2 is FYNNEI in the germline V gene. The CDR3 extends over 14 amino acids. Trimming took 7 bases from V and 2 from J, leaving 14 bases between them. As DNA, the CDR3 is TGTGCCAGCAAGGCAGGGCCGGGCAACACTGAAGCTTTCTTT. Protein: CASKAGPGNTEAFF.

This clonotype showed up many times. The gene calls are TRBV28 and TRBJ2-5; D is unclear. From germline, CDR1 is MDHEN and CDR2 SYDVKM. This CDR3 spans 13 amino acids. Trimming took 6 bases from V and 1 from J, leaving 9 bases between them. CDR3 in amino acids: CASRQHIQETQYF. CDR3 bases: TGTGCCAGCAGACAACACATCCAAGAGACCCAGTACTTC.

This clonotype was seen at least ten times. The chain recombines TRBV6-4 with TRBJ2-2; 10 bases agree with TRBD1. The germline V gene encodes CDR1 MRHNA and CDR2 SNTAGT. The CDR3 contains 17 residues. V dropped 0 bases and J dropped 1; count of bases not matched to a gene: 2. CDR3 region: CASSDSGTGENTGELFF. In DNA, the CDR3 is TGTGCCAGCAGTGACTCGGGGACAGGGGAGAACACCGGGGAGCTGTTTTTT.

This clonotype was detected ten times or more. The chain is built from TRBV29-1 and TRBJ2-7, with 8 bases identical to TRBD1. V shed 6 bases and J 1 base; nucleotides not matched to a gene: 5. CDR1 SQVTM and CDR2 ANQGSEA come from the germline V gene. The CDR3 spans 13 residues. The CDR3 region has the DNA TGCAGCGTGGGAAGGGACAGGTCCTACGAGCAGTACTTC. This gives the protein CSVGRDRSYEQYF.

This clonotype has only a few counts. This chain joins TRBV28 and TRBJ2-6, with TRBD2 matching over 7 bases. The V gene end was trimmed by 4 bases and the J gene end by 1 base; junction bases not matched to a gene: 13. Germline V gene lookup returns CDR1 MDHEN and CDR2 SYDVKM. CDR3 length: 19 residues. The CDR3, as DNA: TGTGCCAGCAGTTCGCTCGGCCTCAGGGAGGGTTCTGGGGCCAACGTCCTGACTTTC. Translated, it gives CASSSLGLREGSGANVLTF.

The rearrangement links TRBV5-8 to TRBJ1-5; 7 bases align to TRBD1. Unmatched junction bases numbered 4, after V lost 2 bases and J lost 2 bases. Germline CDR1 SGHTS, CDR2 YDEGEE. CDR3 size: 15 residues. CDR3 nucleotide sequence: TGTGCCAGCAGCTTAGGGGACAGTGGCAATCAGCCCCAGCATTTT. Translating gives CASSLGDSGNQPQHF.